This T cell receptor beta chain is from a study of T cell responses to AZD1222 COVID-19 vaccine. Whole-study findings and limits: Seropositive at baseline were only six AZD1222 recipients.

Comment on this clone: The target antigen is unknown.

Profiled with immunoSEQ multiplex PCR; TCRdb holds only in-frame clones, not every one. This table has 140,000 or so clones, about 82% appearing once. The sequence was obtained from an adult who received the AZD1222 COVID-19 vaccine. The specimen was peripheral blood, collected 28 days after the second AZD1222 dose.

For the CDR3, the DNA is TGCGCCAGCAGCTTGGGCACTAGCGGGAGGGGTGAGCAGTTCTTC. Amino acids: CASSLGTSGRGEQFF. The gene calls are TRBV5-1 and TRBJ2-1; 13 bases are a match to TRBD2. V dropped 0 bases and J dropped 9; count of bases not matched to a gene: 3. CDR1 is SGHRS and CDR2 is YFSETQ in the germline V gene. This CDR3 is built from 15 residues.